This T cell receptor (beta chain) appears in the sequencing data of a study of OX40 agonist ivuxolimab in advanced cancers. On the study more broadly: Those treated in dose escalation had hepatocellular carcinoma, melanoma, renal cell cancer or head and neck cancer. Patients were approximately 80% male with ages roughly 23 to 79, mean 60.

As concerns this clone: Its antigen is as yet unknown.

Study-wide findings and caveats: Blood T cells, both CD4+ and CD8+, expanded clonally by week 6 at 0.1 to 3.0 mg/kg.

TCRdb's table, derived via immunoSEQ multiplex PCR, lists solely in-frame clones and lacks some. The sample consists of about 76,000 clones, 85% to 90% of them appearing once. The germline V and J ends were trimmed by 0 bases and 2 bases, with 13 bases remaining between them. Germline CDR1 reads SNHLY; CDR2 reads FYNNEI. The CDR3 has 16 residues. The receptor was isolated from an adult with an advanced solid tumor such as melanoma, head and neck, liver or kidney cancer. The J gene is TRBJ2-5, the V gene TRBV2; a weak D match, TRBD1 (5 bases). This sample comprised CD4+ or CD8+ T cells sorted from blood, obtained in a trial of the OX40 agonist ivuxolimab. CDR3 DNA: TGTGCCAGCAGTGAAGCTCGGCAGGGTATTCAAGAGACCCAGTACTTC. Translated: CASSEARQGIQETQYF.